This TCR beta chain was recorded in a study of cytomegalovirus exposure and HLA in healthy donors. This clone has only one observation. A junction boundary mismatches the germline segment, possibly from a read error. Primers included in the PCR were 60 Vbeta and 13 Jbeta primers. Using immunoSEQ multiplex PCR, the repertoire was profiled, and TCRdb retains in-frame clones only, with some absent. The sample consists of about 79,000 clones, about two thirds of them appearing once. The CDR3 loop spans 14 amino acids. Germline loops: CDR1 PRHDT, CDR2 FYEKMQ (reference sequence). Sequencing input: PBMCs. This TCR was sampled from a man between 60 and 75 years old in good health and CMV-seronegative. The rearrangement uses TRBV13 and TRBJ1-2, with D unclear. The CDR3 spells CASTRLGSDYGYPF. CDR3 sequence (DNA): TGTGCCAGCACCCGACTCGGCAGCGATTATGGCTACCCCTTC.